The text below deals with one TCR beta chain. TCRdb keeps only in-frame clones here, not all; method: immunoSEQ multiplex PCR. The sample contains approximately 29,000 clones, almost 85% of which appear only once. This sample was included in a study of PD-1 blockade in classical Hodgkin lymphoma. Specified time point: cycle 4 day 1 (C4D1), after more than 5 weeks of nivolumab. With no exception, relapse followed autologous stem cell transplantation in all patients, and brentuximab vedotin exposure varied. Germline-derived CDR1 and CDR2 are SNHLY and FYNNEI. The CDR3 loop spans 14 amino acids. The V and J ends lost 4 bases and 1 base, in that order; junction bases with no gene match: 3.

This specimen was peripheral blood mononuclear cells (PBMCs), taken before the fourth cycle of nivolumab. This chain joins TRBV2 and TRBJ1-2, with 7 bases aligning to TRBD1. The receptor comes from a human donor with classical Hodgkin lymphoma. CDR3 bases: TGTGCCAGCAGTGCCGGGACAGATAACTATGGCTACACCTTC. Translated: CASSAGTDNYGYTF.